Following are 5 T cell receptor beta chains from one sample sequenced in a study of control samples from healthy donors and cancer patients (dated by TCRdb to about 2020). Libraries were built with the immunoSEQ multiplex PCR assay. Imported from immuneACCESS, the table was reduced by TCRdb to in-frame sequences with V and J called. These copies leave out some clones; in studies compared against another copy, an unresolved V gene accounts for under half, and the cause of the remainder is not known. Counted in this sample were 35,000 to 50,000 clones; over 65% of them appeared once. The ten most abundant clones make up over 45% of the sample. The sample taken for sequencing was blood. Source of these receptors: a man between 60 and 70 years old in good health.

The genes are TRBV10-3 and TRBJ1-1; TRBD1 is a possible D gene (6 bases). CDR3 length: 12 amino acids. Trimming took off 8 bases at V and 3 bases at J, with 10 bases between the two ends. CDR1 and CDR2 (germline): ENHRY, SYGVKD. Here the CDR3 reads CAIGRGDTEAFF. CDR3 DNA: TGTGCCATCGGGAGGGGGGACACTGAAGCTTTCTTT.

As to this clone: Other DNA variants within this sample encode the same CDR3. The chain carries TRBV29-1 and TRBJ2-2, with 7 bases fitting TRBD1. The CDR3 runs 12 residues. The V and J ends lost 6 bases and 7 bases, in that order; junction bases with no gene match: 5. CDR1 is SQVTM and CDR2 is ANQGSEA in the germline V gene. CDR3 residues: CSVKGAIGELFF. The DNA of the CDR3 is TGCAGCGTGAAGGGGGCGATCGGGGAGCTGTTTTTT.

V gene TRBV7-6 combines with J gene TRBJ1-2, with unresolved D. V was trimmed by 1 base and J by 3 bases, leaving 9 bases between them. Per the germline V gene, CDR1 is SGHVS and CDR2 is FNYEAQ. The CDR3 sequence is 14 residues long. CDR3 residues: CASSLGHRDYGYTF. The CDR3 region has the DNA TGTGCCAGCAGCTTAGGGCACCGGGACTATGGCTACACCTTC.

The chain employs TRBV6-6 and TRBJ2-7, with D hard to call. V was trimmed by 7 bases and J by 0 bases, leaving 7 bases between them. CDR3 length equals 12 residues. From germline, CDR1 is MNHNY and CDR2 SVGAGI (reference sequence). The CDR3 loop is CASTASSYEQYF. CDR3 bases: TGTGCCAGCACGGCGAGCTCCTACGAGCAGTACTTC.

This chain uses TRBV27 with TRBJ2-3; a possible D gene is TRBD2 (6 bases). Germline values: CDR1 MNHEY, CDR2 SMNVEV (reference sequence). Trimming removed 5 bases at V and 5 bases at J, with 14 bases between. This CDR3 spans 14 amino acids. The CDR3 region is CASSPLGGGDTQYF. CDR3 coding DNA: TGTGCCAGCAGTCCCCTTGGGGGAGGAGATACGCAGTATTTT.